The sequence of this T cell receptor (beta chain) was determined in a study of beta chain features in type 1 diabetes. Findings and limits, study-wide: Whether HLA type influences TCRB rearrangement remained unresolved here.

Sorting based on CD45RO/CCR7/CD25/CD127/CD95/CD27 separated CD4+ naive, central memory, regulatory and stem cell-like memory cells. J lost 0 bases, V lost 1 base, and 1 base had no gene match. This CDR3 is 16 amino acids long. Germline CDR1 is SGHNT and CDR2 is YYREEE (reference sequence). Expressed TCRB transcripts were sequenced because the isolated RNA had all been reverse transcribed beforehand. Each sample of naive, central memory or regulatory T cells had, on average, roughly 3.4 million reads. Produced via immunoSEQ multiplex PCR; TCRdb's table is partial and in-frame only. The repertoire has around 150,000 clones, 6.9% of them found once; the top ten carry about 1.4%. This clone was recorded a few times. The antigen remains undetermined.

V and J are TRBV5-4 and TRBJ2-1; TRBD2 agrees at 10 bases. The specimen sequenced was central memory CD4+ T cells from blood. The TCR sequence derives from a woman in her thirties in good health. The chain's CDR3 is CASSLSGRASYNEQFF. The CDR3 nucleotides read TGTGCCAGCAGCTTGAGCGGGAGGGCCTCCTACAATGAGCAGTTCTTC.